The 19 T cell receptor beta chains presented below share a single source sample, sequenced in a study of breast tumors, draining lymph nodes, adjacent tissues. Axillary draining lymph nodes of breast cancer patients supplied the node samples. TCRdb itself ran the multiplex PCR reads through MiXCR, one entry per CDR3 protein. The sample holds 270,000 or so distinct CDR3 sequences, 30% seen once. Sample: axillary lymph node tissue. Receptors were obtained from a female donor with breast cancer. Some clones in this sample may be carry-over from other donors' samples.

A word on this clonotype: The junction departs from the called germline gene at one end, perhaps through a read error. The chain carries TRBV7-8 and TRBJ2-5; TRBD2 matches at 11 bases. The CDR3 is 14 amino acids. Germline CDR1 reads SGHVS; CDR2 reads FQNEAQ. CDR3: CASSLAGGEETQYF. Here the CDR3 DNA reads TGTGCCAGTAGCTTAGCGGGAGGGGAAGAGACCCAGTACTTC.

This chain links TRBV7-2 with TRBJ2-1, with 7 bases identical to TRBD2. The ends lost 1 base at V and 7 bases at J; junction bases unmatched: 10. The CDR3 has 16 amino acids. The germline gives CDR1 SGHTA, CDR2 FQGNSA. The CDR3 DNA reads TGTGCCAGCAGCTTAGTGGTGGGAGGGCCTCGGAATGAGCAGTTCTTC. Protein: CASSLVVGGPRNEQFF.

This clonotype was picked up many times. The gene calls are TRBV7-8 and TRBJ2-1, with 7 bases matching TRBD2. CDR1 is SGHVS and CDR2 is FQNEAQ in the germline V gene. The CDR3 runs to 15 residues. The ends lost 4 bases at V and 5 bases at J; junction bases unmatched: 8. CDR3 protein: CASSSGGPWDNEQFF. The CDR3 DNA is TGTGCCAGCAGCTCGGGGGGACCTTGGGACAATGAGCAGTTCTTC.

About this clonotype: An end of the junction does not agree with germline; a read error may underlie this. V gene TRBV7-6 combines with J gene TRBJ2-1; no firm D call. Near its end, the DNA agrees better with TRBJ2-7, so the J call may be wrong. CDR3 length equals 13 residues. Germline V gene lookup returns CDR1 SGHVS and CDR2 FNYEAQ. CDR3 nucleotide sequence: TGTGCCAGCAGCATAGGCCTCCATTACGGGCAGTACTTC. Translation: CASSIGLHYGQYF.

Comment on this clonotype: A read error may account for a junction end that differs from germline. This chain links TRBV7-2 with TRBJ2-2; TRBD2 is a possible D gene (6 bases). There are 13 residues in the CDR3. Germline V gives CDR1 SGHTA, CDR2 FQGNSA. The CDR3: CASRFTGGGELSF. The CDR3 nucleotides are TGTGCCAGTAGATTTACAGGAGGCGGGGAGCTGTCTTTT.

This clonotype showed up many times. The genes are TRBV11-3 and TRBJ2-7; 12 nucleotides align to TRBD1. Germline V gives CDR1 SGHNT, CDR2 YENEEA. The CDR3 runs to 16 residues. Unmatched junction bases numbered 11, after V lost 7 bases and J lost 4 bases. The CDR3 DNA sequence: TGTGCCAGCAATCCCTCCGGGACAGGGGGCAAGTACGAGCAGTACTTC. Translated, it gives CASNPSGTGGKYEQYF.

This clonotype has a count of ten or more. The genes are TRBV6-1 and TRBJ2-7, with 11 bases identical to TRBD1. V gave up 1 base and J gave up 0 bases; unmatched junction bases: 5. Per germline, CDR1 MNHNS and CDR2 SASEGT. This CDR3 has 17 amino acids. The CDR3 sequence: CASSEERTGGYSYEQYF. As DNA, the CDR3 is TGTGCCAGCAGTGAAGAAAGGACAGGGGGCTACTCCTACGAGCAGTACTTC.

The chain carries TRBV3-1 and TRBJ2-5; D is possibly TRBD1 or TRBD2 (5 bases each). Trimming stripped 1 base from V and 1 base from J, with 10 bases between. This CDR3 region has 15 residues. Germline V gene data show CDR1 as LGHDT and CDR2 as YNNKEL (reference sequence). The CDR3 bases are TGTGCCAGCAGCCAAGTTGTGGGACCCCAAGAGACCCAGTACTTC. Protein product: CASSQVVGPQETQYF.

In its sample, this clonotype was seen many times. This rearrangement joins TRBV9 to TRBJ2-1; 7 nucleotides line up with TRBD1. The ends lost 4 bases at V and 0 bases at J; junction bases unmatched: 7. The CDR3 has 16 residues. Per the germline V gene, CDR1 is SGDLS and CDR2 is YYNGEE. This CDR3 is CASSKTGASSYNEQFF. CDR3 coding DNA: TGTGCCAGCAGCAAAACAGGGGCCAGCTCCTACAATGAGCAGTTCTTC.

This sequence joins TRBV7-9 and TRBJ2-5, with 7 bases fitting TRBD1. Germline CDR1 SEHNR, CDR2 FQNEAQ (reference sequence). This CDR3 is built from 16 residues. After removal of 5 bases from V and 0 bases from J, the junction contained 9 bases not matched to a gene. This CDR3 reads CASSPTGLDYQETQYF. CDR3 DNA sequence: TGTGCCAGCAGCCCGACAGGGTTGGACTACCAAGAGACCCAGTACTTC.

About this clonotype itself: It may be a read error: a sequence one base away is much more abundant. The V call is TRBV20-1, the J call TRBJ2-5; D not resolved. Germline V gene sequence: CDR1 DFQATT, CDR2 SNEGSKA (reference sequence). The germline V and J ends were trimmed by 5 bases and 4 bases, with 8 bases remaining between them. CDR3 length: 11 amino acids. The CDR3 region has the DNA TGCAGTGCTGATGAAAGAGAGACCCAGTACTTC. Translation: CSADERETQYF.

This clonotype was observed many times. This chain joins TRBV19 and TRBJ2-5; D is unclear. Germline V gene data show CDR1 as LNHDA and CDR2 as SQIVND (reference sequence). Trimming left V 2 bases short and J 4 bases short, with 5 bases between. The CDR3 has 12 amino acids. CDR3 nucleotide sequence: TGTGCCAGTAGTATAAGAGGAGAGACCCAGTACTTC. As protein: CASSIRGETQYF.

Ten or more counts support this clonotype. V and J are TRBV6-1 and TRBJ2-5; D remains ambiguous. The germline V gene has CDR1 MNHNS and CDR2 SASEGT. V gave up 4 bases and J gave up 2 bases, with 14 bases separating them. The CDR3 runs 15 residues. The CDR3 DNA is TGTGCCAGCAGTGGCTACGTGGGGATACAAGAGACCCAGTACTTC. Residues: CASSGYVGIQETQYF.

This clonotype was detected many times. CDR3 nucleotides: TGTGCCACCAGTGACCGAAACCCTACAAGGGATGCTGGCAATCAGCCCCAGCATTTT. Protein: CATSDRNPTRDAGNQPQHF. The V call is TRBV24-1, the J call TRBJ1-5; D is unresolved. Germline values: CDR1 KGHDR, CDR2 SFDVKD. The ends were cut back, 4 bases at V and 2 bases at J, with 23 bases in the middle. This CDR3 is built from 19 residues.

This clonotype was recorded many times. This chain uses TRBV10-3 with TRBJ2-1; the match to TRBD2 covers 9 bases. The CDR3 covers 16 residues. V gave up 0 bases and J gave up 7 bases; unmatched junction bases: 7. The germline V gene encodes CDR1 ENHRY and CDR2 SYGVKD. CDR3 protein: CAISESNSGSGNEQFF. The CDR3 nucleotides are TGTGCCATCAGTGAGTCGAATAGCGGGAGTGGGAATGAGCAGTTCTTC.

Regarding this clonotype: A read error may be the cause here, since a much bigger clone is one base away. This chain uses TRBV11-2 with TRBJ2-1, with 7 bases lining up with TRBD1. The CDR3 covers 15 residues. Germline V gene data show CDR1 as SGHAT and CDR2 as FQNNGV. Losses at the gene ends were 0 bases for V and 8 bases for J; bases not matched to a gene: 7. CDR3 nucleotide sequence: TGTGCCAGCAGCTTAGAGGGGACAGCGGTTGATGAGCAGTTCTTC. Translating gives CASSLEGTAVDEQFF.

This clonotype was recorded a few times. The chain carries TRBV7-8 and TRBJ1-1; D gene unclear. The V and J ends lost 5 bases and 7 bases respectively, with 14 bases between them. The length of the CDR3 is 13 residues. Per the germline V gene, CDR1 is SGHVS and CDR2 is FQNEAQ. In DNA form, the CDR3 reads TGTGCCAGCAGCCAAACTGGAAGGGATGAAGCTTTCTTT. Protein sequence: CASSQTGRDEAFF.

The sample holds a few counts of this clonotype. The chain couples TRBV12-3 or TRBV12-4 to TRBJ1-5; D gene ambiguous. The ends were cut back, 7 bases at V and 0 bases at J, with 13 bases in the middle. This CDR3 comprises 15 residues. This CDR3 is CASKYDPISNQPQHF. CDR3 nucleotide sequence: TGTGCCAGCAAATACGACCCTATTAGCAATCAGCCCCAGCATTTT.

This clonotype was counted at least ten times. The chain combines TRBV11-2 with TRBJ2-7; D assignment may be TRBD1 or TRBD2 (5 bases each). Germline V lookup: CDR1 SGHAT, CDR2 FQNNGV. V lost 2 bases and J 5 bases, leaving 16 bases between the germline ends. There are 15 residues in the CDR3. The CDR3 is CASSLRPRDDHEQYF. The CDR3 bases are TGTGCCAGCAGCTTACGACCCCGGGACGATCACGAGCAGTACTTC.